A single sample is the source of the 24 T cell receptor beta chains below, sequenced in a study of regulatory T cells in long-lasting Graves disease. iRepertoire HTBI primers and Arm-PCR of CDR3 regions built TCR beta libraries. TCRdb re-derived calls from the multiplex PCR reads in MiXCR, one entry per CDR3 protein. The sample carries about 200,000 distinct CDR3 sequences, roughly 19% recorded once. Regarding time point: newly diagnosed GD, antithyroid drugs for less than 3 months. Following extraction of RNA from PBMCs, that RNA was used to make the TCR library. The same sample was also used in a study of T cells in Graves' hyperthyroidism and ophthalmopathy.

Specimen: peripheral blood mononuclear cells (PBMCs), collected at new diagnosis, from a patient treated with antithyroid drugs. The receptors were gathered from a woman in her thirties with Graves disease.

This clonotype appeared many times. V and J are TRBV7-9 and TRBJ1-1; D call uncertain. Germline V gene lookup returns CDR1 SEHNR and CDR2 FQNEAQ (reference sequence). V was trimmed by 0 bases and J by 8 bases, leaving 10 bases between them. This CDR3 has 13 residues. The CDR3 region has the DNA TGTGCCAGCAGCTTAGCCCAGGCAAAGGAAGCTTTCTTT. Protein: CASSLAQAKEAFF.

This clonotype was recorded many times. CDR3 DNA sequence: TGCAGTGCGAGACAGGAGAACTATGGCTACACCTTC. It translates to CSARQENYGYTF. This rearrangement joins TRBV20-1 to TRBJ1-2; tentatively, D is TRBD1 (6 bases). This CDR3 has 12 residues. Germline V CDR1 and CDR2: DFQATT, SNEGSKA (reference sequence). V was trimmed by 6 bases and J by 2 bases, leaving 10 bases between them.

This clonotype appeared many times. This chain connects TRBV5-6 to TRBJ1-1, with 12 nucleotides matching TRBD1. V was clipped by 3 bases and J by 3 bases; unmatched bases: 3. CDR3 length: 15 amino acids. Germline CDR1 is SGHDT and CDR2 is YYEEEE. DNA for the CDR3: TGTGCCAGCAGCTACGGGGACAGGGGGCACACTGAAGCTTTCTTT. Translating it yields CASSYGDRGHTEAFF.

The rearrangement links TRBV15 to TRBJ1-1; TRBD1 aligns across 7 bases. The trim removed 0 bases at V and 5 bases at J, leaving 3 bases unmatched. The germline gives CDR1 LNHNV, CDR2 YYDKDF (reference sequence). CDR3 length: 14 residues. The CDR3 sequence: CATSRDRGATEAFF. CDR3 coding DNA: TGTGCCACCAGCAGAGACAGGGGGGCGACTGAAGCTTTCTTT.

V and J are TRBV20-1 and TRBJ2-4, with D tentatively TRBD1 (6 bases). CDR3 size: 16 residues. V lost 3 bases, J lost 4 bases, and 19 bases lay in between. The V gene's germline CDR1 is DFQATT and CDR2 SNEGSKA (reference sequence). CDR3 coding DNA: TGCAGTGCTAGTAAACCACCACAGGGCCCAAAAAACATTCAGTACTTC. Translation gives CSASKPPQGPKNIQYF.

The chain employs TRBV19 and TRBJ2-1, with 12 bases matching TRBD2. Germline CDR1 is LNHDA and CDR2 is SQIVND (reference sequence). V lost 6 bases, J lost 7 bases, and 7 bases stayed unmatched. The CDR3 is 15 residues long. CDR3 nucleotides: TGTGCCAGTAGGAGCCGAGGGACTAGCGGGAATGAGCAGTTCTTC. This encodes CASRSRGTSGNEQFF.

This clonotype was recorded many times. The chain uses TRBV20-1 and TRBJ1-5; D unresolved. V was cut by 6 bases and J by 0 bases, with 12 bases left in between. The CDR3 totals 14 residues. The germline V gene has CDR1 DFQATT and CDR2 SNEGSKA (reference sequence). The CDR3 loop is CSASQDYSNQPQHF. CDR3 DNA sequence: TGCAGTGCCAGTCAGGATTATAGCAATCAGCCCCAGCATTTT.

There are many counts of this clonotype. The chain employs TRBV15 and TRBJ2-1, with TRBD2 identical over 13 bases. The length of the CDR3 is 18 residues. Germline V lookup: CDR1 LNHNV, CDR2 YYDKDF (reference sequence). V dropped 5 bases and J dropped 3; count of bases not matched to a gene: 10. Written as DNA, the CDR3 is TGTGCCACCAGCGGAGGACTAGCGGGGGAGGAGGGCTACAATGAGCAGTTCTTC. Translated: CATSGGLAGEEGYNEQFF.

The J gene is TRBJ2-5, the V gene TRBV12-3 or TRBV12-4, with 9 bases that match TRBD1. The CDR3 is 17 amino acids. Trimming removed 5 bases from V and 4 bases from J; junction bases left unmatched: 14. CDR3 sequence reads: CASSNARTGALRETQYF. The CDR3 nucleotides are TGTGCCAGCAGTAACGCCCGGACAGGGGCCCTTCGAGAGACCCAGTACTTC.

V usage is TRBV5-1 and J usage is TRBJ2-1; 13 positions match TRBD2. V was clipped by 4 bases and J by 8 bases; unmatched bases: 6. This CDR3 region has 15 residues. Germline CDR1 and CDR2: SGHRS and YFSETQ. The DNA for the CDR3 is TGCGCCAGCAGCATTGGACTAGCGGGAGCGGATGAGCAGTTCTTC. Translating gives CASSIGLAGADEQFF.

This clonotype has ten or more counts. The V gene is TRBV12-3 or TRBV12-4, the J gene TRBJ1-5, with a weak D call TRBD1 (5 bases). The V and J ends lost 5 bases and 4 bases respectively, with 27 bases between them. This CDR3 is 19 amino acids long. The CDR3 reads CASSPSGTGITAFNQPQHF. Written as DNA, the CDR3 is TGTGCCAGCAGTCCCTCCGGGACGGGGATAACCGCTTTTAATCAGCCCCAGCATTTT.

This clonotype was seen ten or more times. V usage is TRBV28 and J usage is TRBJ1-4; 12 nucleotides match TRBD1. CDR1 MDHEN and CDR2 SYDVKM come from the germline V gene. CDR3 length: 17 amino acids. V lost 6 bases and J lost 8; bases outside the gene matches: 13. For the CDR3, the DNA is TGTGCCAGCAGACCCATCATTGGGACAGGGGGCAGGGAAAAACTGTTTTTT. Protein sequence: CASRPIIGTGGREKLFF.

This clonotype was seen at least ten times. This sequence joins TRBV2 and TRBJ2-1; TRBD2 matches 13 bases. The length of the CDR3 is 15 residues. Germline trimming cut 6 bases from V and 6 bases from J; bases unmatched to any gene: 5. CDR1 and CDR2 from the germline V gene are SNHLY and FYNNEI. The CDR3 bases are TGTGCCAGCAGCTTAGGACTAGCGGGAGTCAATGAGCAGTTCTTC. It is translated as CASSLGLAGVNEQFF. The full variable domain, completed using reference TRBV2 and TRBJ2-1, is EPEVTQTPSHQVTQMGQEVILRCVPISNHLYFYWYRQILGQKVEFLVSFYNNEISEKSEIFDDQFSVERPDGSNFTLKIRSTKLEDSAMYFCASSLGLAGVNEQFFGPGTRLTVL.

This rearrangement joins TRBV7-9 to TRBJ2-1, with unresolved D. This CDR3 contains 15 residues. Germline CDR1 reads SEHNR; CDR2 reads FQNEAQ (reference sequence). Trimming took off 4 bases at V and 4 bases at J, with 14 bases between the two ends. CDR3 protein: CASSSGFSLYNEQFF. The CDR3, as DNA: TGTGCCAGCAGCTCGGGCTTTTCCCTTTACAATGAGCAGTTCTTC.

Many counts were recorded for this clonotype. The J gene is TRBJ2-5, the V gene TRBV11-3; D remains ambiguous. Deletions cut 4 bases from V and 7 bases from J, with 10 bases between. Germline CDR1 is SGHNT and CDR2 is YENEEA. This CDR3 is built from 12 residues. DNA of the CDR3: TGTGCCAGCAGCTCTCCCCGGGTGACCCAGTACTTC. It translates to CASSSPRVTQYF. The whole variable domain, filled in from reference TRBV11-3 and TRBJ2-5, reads EAGVVQSPRYKIIEKKQPVAFWCNPISGHNTLYWYLQNLGQGPELLIRYENEEAVDDSQLPKDRFSAERLKGVDSTLKIQPAELGDSAVYLCASSSPRVTQYFGPGTRLLVL.

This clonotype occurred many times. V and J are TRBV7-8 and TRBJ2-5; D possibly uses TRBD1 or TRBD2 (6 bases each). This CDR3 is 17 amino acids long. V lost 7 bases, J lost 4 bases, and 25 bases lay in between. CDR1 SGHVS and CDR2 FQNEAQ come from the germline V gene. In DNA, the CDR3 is TGTGCCAGCATCCTTGGTCGGTGGGGGGCGATCGGAGAGACCCAGTACTTC. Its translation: CASILGRWGAIGETQYF.

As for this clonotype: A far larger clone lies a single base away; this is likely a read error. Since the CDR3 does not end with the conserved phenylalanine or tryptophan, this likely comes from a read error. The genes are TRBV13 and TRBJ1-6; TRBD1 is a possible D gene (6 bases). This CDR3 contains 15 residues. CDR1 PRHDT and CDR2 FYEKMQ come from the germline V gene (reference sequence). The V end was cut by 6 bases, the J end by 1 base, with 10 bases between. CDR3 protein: CASRLQGSYNSPLHS. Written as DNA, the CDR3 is TGTGCCAGCAGACTACAGGGATCCTATAATTCACCCCTCCACTCT.

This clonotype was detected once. Here the CDR3 reads CAISEGTSGGPGEQFF. In nucleotides, the CDR3 is TGTGCCATCAGTGAGGGGACTAGCGGGGGACCCGGTGAGCAGTTCTTC. The chain recombines TRBV10-3 with TRBJ2-1; TRBD2 matches at 14 bases. The CDR3 sequence is 16 residues long. J lost 9 bases, V lost 2 bases, and 6 bases had no gene match. CDR1 and CDR2 from the germline V gene are ENHRY and SYGVKD.

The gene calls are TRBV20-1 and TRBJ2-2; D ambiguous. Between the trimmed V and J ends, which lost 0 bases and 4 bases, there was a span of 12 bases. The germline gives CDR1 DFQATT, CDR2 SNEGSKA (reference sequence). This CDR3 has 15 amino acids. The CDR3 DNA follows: TGCAGTGCTAGAGAGTTGGTAGGCAGCACCGGGGAGCTGTTTTTT. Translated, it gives CSARELVGSTGELFF.

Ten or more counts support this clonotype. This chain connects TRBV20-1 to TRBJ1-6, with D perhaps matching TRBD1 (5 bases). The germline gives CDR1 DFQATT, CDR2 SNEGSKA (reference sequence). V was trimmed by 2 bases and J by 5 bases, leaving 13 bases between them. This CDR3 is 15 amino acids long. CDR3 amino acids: CSARPSGRDNSPLHF. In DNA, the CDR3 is TGCAGTGCTAGACCGTCAGGGAGGGATAATTCACCCCTCCACTTT.

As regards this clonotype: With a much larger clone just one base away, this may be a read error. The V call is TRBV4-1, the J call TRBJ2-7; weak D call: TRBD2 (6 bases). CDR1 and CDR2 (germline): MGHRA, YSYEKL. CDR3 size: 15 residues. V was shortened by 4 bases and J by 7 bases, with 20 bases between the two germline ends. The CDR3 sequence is CASSRVFDSGAEQYF. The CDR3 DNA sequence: TGCGCCAGCAGCCGAGTGTTTGATAGCGGCGCGGAGCAGTACTTC.

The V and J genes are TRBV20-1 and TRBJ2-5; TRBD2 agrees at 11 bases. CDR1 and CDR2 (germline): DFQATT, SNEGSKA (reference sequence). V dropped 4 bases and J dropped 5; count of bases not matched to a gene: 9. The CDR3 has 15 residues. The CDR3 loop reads CSAINSGRAWETQYF. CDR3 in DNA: TGCAGTGCTATAAATAGCGGGAGGGCCTGGGAGACCCAGTACTTC.

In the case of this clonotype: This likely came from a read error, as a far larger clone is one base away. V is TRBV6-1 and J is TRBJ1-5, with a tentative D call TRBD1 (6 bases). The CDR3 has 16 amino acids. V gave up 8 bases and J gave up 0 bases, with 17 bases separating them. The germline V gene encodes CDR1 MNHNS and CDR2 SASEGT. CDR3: CASGAGVVDSNQPQHF. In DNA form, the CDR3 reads TGTGCCAGCGGTGCAGGGGTCGTCGATAGCAATCAGCCCCAGCATTTT.

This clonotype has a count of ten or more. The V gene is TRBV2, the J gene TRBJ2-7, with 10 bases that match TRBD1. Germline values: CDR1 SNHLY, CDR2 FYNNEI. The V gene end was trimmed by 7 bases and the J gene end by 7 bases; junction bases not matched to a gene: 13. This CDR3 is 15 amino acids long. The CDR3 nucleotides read TGTGCCAGCATTTCCCCCGGGACAGGGGTCGAGGAGCAGTACTTC. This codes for CASISPGTGVEEQYF.